Listed here are 17 T cell receptor beta chains from one sample, sequenced in a study of blood T cell repertoires in COVID-19 (dated by TCRdb to 2020 to 2021). The protocol used for the library was the immunoSEQ multiplex PCR assay. Imported from immuneACCESS, the table was reduced by TCRdb to in-frame sequences with V and J called. These copies leave out some clones; in studies compared against another copy, an unresolved V gene accounts for under half, and the cause of the remainder is not known. In all, the sample holds approximately 300,000 clones, and 92% of those were seen once. The ten largest account for about 18% of the sample. The sequencing sample was made of PBMCs or T cells enriched from blood (not recorded which). The origin of the receptors is a woman younger than 45 who had recovered from COVID-19.

This sequence joins TRBV28 and TRBJ1-6; 10 nucleotides match TRBD1. Germline V CDR1 and CDR2: MDHEN, SYDVKM. This CDR3 is built from 15 residues. V lost 8 bases to trimming and J lost 4 bases; unmatched junction nucleotides: 5. In nucleotides, the CDR3 is TGTGCCAGCTGGGGACAGGGGAAATATAATTCACCCCTCCACTTT. It translates to CASWGQGKYNSPLHF.

The J gene is TRBJ2-7, the V gene TRBV5-4, with 7 nucleotides matching TRBD1. From germline, CDR1 is SGHNT and CDR2 YYREEE (reference sequence). V shed 2 bases, J shed 2 bases, and the junction held 7 bases outside the gene matches. There are 15 residues in the CDR3. Here the CDR3 reads CASSFGTAVPYEQYF. Here the CDR3 DNA reads TGTGCCAGCAGCTTCGGGACAGCAGTACCCTACGAGCAGTACTTC.

DNA of the CDR3: TGTGCCAGCGTTCTGAGAACAGGGGGCGTTTCACCCCTCCACTTT. It yields the protein CASVLRTGGVSPLHF. J is TRBJ1-6 and V is TRBV28, with 9 bases lining up with TRBD1. V gave up 8 bases and J gave up 9 bases; unmatched junction bases: 11. Germline V lookup: CDR1 MDHEN, CDR2 SYDVKM. The CDR3 length is 15 residues.

This chain uses TRBV27 with TRBJ2-3; 15 nucleotides line up with TRBD2. The CDR3 sequence is 20 residues long. The germline CDR1 and CDR2 sequences are MNHEY and SMNVEV (reference sequence). The J segment lost 0 bases and the V segment lost 6 bases, leaving 13 bases of the junction unmatched. CDR3: CASSPGLAGGGNLSTDTQYF. CDR3 sequence (DNA): TGTGCCAGCAGCCCAGGACTAGCGGGAGGGGGAAACCTTAGCACAGATACGCAGTATTTT.

The V call is TRBV5-1, the J call TRBJ2-1, with D maybe TRBD1 (6 bases). The germline CDR1 and CDR2 sequences are SGHRS and YFSETQ. This CDR3 comprises 17 residues. The germline V and J ends were trimmed by 2 bases and 2 bases, with 17 bases remaining between them. The CDR3 spells CASSLAKRGTTYNEQFF. CDR3 coding DNA: TGCGCCAGCAGCTTAGCCAAGCGTGGGACAACCTACAATGAGCAGTTCTTC.

The V gene is TRBV2, the J gene TRBJ2-1, with D possibly being TRBD2 (5 bases). V was clipped by 6 bases and J by 8 bases, with 11 bases between them. The germline CDR1 and CDR2 sequences are SNHLY and FYNNEI. This CDR3 has 12 amino acids. The CDR3 region is CASSEDSDEQFF. The CDR3 bases are TGTGCCAGCAGCGAGGACTCCGATGAGCAGTTCTTC.

The chain links TRBV4-2 to TRBJ1-5; no definite D call. Germline CDR1 reads LGHNA; CDR2 reads YNFKEQ. The V gene lost 0 bases and the J gene lost 5 bases, with 5 bases spanning the gap. CDR3 size: 13 residues. The CDR3 DNA follows: TGTGCCAGCAGCCAAGACGGGTATCAGCCCCAGCATTTT. Protein: CASSQDGYQPQHF.

This rearrangement joins TRBV19 to TRBJ2-2, with D possibly being TRBD2 (6 bases). The V gene's germline CDR1 is LNHDA and CDR2 SQIVND (reference sequence). V lost 5 bases and J 6 bases, leaving 10 bases between the germline ends. This CDR3 has 13 amino acids. CDR3 loop: CASSFGGPGELFF. For the CDR3, the DNA is TGTGCCAGTAGTTTTGGAGGGCCCGGGGAGCTGTTTTTT.

This chain joins TRBV27 and TRBJ1-5; no definite D call. Germline V gene sequence: CDR1 MNHEY, CDR2 SMNVEV (reference sequence). The germline V and J ends were trimmed by 6 bases and 0 bases, with 9 bases remaining between them. The CDR3 spans 14 residues. The CDR3 here is CASREGYSNQPQHF. CDR3 coding DNA: TGTGCCAGCAGGGAGGGTTATAGCAATCAGCCCCAGCATTTT.

V gene TRBV30 combines with J gene TRBJ2-7; D not certain. Germline assignment: CDR1 GTSNPN and CDR2 SVGIG (reference sequence). This CDR3 contains 13 residues. V lost 0 bases and J lost 3, with 9 bases in between. The CDR3 region is CAWSVQSGYEQYF. The CDR3 nucleotides read TGTGCCTGGAGTGTACAGTCTGGCTACGAGCAGTACTTC.

J is TRBJ2-1 and V is TRBV7-6; D perhaps matches TRBD2 (6 bases). CDR3 length: 16 amino acids. Trimming cost V 0 bases and J 1 base, with 10 bases left between them. Germline assignment: CDR1 SGHVS and CDR2 FNYEAQ. As DNA, the CDR3 is TGTGCCAGCAGCTTAGCCGGGGGAGGATCCTACAATGAGCAGTTCTTC. It yields the protein CASSLAGGGSYNEQFF.

The chain is built from TRBV4-1 and TRBJ1-4; 10 bases are a match to TRBD1. Trimming cost V 4 bases and J 4 bases; bases outside gene matches: 6. The length of the CDR3 is 16 residues. Germline loops: CDR1 MGHRA, CDR2 YSYEKL. The CDR3 DNA is TGCGCCAGCAGCCTTCGTAGGACAGGGGGTAATGAAAAACTGTTTTTT. Translated, it gives CASSLRRTGGNEKLFF.

This clone was found a few times. The V and J genes are TRBV4-1 and TRBJ2-7; tentative D call: TRBD1 (6 bases). This CDR3 is built from 16 residues. The germline V gene has CDR1 MGHRA and CDR2 YSYEKL. Between the trimmed V and J ends, which lost 3 bases and 0 bases, there was a span of 15 bases. This chain's CDR3 is CASSHRSGTLSYEQYF. In DNA, the CDR3 is TGCGCCAGCAGCCATCGTTCCGGGACACTCTCCTACGAGCAGTACTTC.

The V call is TRBV4-2, the J call TRBJ1-5, with D possibly being TRBD1 (5 bases). V gave up 2 bases and J gave up 5 bases, with 10 bases separating them. Germline loops: CDR1 LGHNA, CDR2 YNFKEQ. This CDR3 has 14 amino acids. DNA for the CDR3: TGTGCCAGCAGCCAAACAGGATCATATCAGCCCCAGCATTTT. This translates into CASSQTGSYQPQHF.

The V gene is TRBV2, the J gene TRBJ2-6; D unresolved. There are 13 residues in the CDR3. Germline CDR1 SNHLY, CDR2 FYNNEI. The ends were cut back, 9 bases at V and 1 base at J, with 7 bases in the middle. The CDR3: CASTVSGANVLTF. The CDR3 DNA reads as TGTGCCAGTACAGTGTCTGGGGCCAACGTCCTGACTTTC.

The chain joins TRBV3-1 (or the pseudogene TRBV3-2) to TRBJ1-4; D unresolved. CDR1 LGHDT and CDR2 YNNKEL come from the germline V gene (reference sequence). V gave up 0 bases and J gave up 5 bases, with 16 bases separating them. The CDR3 is 17 residues long. DNA for the CDR3: TGTGCCAGCAGCCAAGATCCAGGAGGCTTAAGGAATGAAAAACTGTTTTTT. Protein sequence: CASSQDPGGLRNEKLFF.

The chain couples TRBV15 to TRBJ1-5; D perhaps matches TRBD1 (6 bases). This CDR3 spans 13 amino acids. Germline V gene lookup returns CDR1 LNHNV and CDR2 YYDKDF (reference sequence). V lost 5 bases and J lost 4, with 9 bases in between. The CDR3 sequence: CATSGQLNQPQHF. CDR3 in DNA: TGTGCCACCAGCGGACAGCTTAATCAGCCCCAGCATTTT.